Listed below are T cell receptor beta chains from one sample, sequenced in a study of draining lymph node invasion in breast cancer. TCRdb re-called the bulk RNA-seq reads with MiXCR, one entry per CDR3 protein. The sample shows about 3,100 distinct CDR3 sequences, approximately 50% of them seen only once. Sequenced input: sorted memory Tregs from a lymph node. These receptor sequences come from a female donor with luminal breast cancer. Both conserved end residues are part of each CDR3. Each record gives: J gene, clone size, D gene, V gene, CDR3 DNA, CDR3 protein. A D gene is named only where the DNA matches it firmly. Clone size, where shown, is once, few, many, or a class for clones that have expanded.

TRBJ2-5 NA NA TRBV5-6 TGTGCCAGCAGCCCGCGCGGATTGACAGTCAGAAGGACCCAGTACTTC CASSPRGLTVRRTQYF
TRBJ2-5 NA NA TRBV7-7 TGTGCTAGCAGCTTAGGGGTCCGGGAGACCCAGTACTTC CASSLGVRETQYF
TRBJ1-1 NA NA TRBV27 TGTGCCAGCAGTTTAGGCGGGATAGGGAATGGTGAAGCTTTCTTT CASSLGGIGNGEAFF
TRBJ1-4 NA NA TRBV30 TGTGCCTGGAGTGGGGGGGCGCGGAGTGAAAAACTGTTTTTT CAWSGGARSEKLFF
TRBJ1-1 NA NA TRBV12-3/TRBV12-4 TGTGCCAGCAGTTTTTATGGGTCGAACACTGAAGCTTTCTTT CASSFYGSNTEAFF
TRBJ1-1 few TRBD1 TRBV6-2/TRBV6-3 TGTGCCGGGAGCCGGGACAGGGACACTGAAGCTTTCTTT CAGSRDRDTEAFF
TRBJ1-1 few TRBD1 TRBV12-3/TRBV12-4 TGTGCCAGCAGTTTAGCGGGACAGGTGGCGGACACTGAAGCTTTCTTT CASSLAGQVADTEAFF
TRBJ2-4 NA NA TRBV5-1 TGCGCCAGCAGCTTGGAAAACATTCAGTACTTC CASSLENIQYF
TRBJ2-7 large NA TRBV7-2 TGTGCCAGCAGCTTAGTCTTTTCCTCAGGGTCCTACGAGCAGTACTTC CASSLVFSSGSYEQYF
TRBJ1-6 NA NA TRBV5-4 TGTGCCAGCAGCTTGAGCAGGATCAATAATTCACCCCTCCACTTT CASSLSRINNSPLHF
TRBJ1-6 NA NA TRBV11-1 TGTGCCAGCAGCGCTACCTGGGCGGGCCATAATTCACCCCTCCACTTT CASSATWAGHNSPLHF
TRBJ2-1 NA TRBD1 TRBV5-6 TGTGCCAGCAGCTTGGAGACAGGGGCAAACAATGAGCAGTTCTTC CASSLETGANNEQFF
TRBJ1-2 NA NA TRBV30 TGTGCCTGGAGTGCCCAGGGTGTAAGCTACACCTTC CAWSAQGVSYTF
TRBJ1-2 NA TRBD1 TRBV5-1 TGCGCCAGCCGAACGACAGGGGGTGTTTTTGGGTACACCTTC CASRTTGGVFGYTF
TRBJ2-1 NA TRBD2 TRBV4-1 TGCGCCAGCAGCCAAGTTCTAGCGGGGTATTACAATGAGCAGTTCTTC CASSQVLAGYYNEQFF
TRBJ2-5 NA TRBD2 TRBV20-1 TGCAGTGCTAGAGGGAATAGCGGGGTAGGGGAGACCCAGTACTTC CSARGNSGVGETQYF
TRBJ2-7 NA NA TRBV7-9 TGTGCCAGCAGCGCGACGCAGGGTTACGAGCAGTACTTC CASSATQGYEQYF
TRBJ2-1 few TRBD2 TRBV7-9 TGTGCCAGCAGCCAGCTACTAGCGATATACAATGAGCAGTTCTTC CASSQLLAIYNEQFF
TRBJ2-7 NA NA TRBV7-2 TGTGCCAGCAGCTTACAGGGCGGATACGAGCAGTACTTC CASSLQGGYEQYF
TRBJ1-1 few NA TRBV18 TGTGCCAGCTCACCATGGACCCCCGGGAACACTGAAGCTTTCTTT CASSPWTPGNTEAFF
TRBJ1-2 NA TRBD1 TRBV18 TGTGCCAGCTCACCACAGACAGGGACACCTTTCTACACCTTC CASSPQTGTPFYTF
TRBJ2-5 NA NA TRBV18 TGTGCCAGCTCTCGACAGCAGTACCAAGAGACCCAGTACTTC CASSRQQYQETQYF
TRBJ1-2 NA NA TRBV28 TGTGCCAGCAGGACCGCAAGGGGACATCCATACTATGGCTACACCTTC CASRTARGHPYYGYTF
TRBJ2-5 few NA TRBV7-3 TGTGCCAGCAGCCCTTTAGGCGTCCCGGAGACCCAGTACTTC CASSPLGVPETQYF
TRBJ1-5 NA NA TRBV19 TGTGCCAGTAGTATTATGGACAGTCATAGCAATCAGCCCCAGCATTTT CASSIMDSHSNQPQHF
TRBJ1-1 NA NA TRBV7-9 TGTGCCAGCAGCCCGCCGGCCTCGAACACTGAAGCTTTCTTT CASSPPASNTEAFF
TRBJ1-6 NA TRBD1 TRBV7-1 TGTGCCAGCAGCACAGGGGGCGGTTCACCCCTCCACTTT CASSTGGGSPLHF
TRBJ1-4 once NA TRBV27 TGTGCCACCACCACCCCCGGTGAAAAACTGTTTTTT CATTTPGEKLFF
TRBJ2-1 few TRBD2 TRBV3-1 TGTGCCAGCGGGGGGGATTCCTACAATGAGCAGTTCTTC CASGGDSYNEQFF
TRBJ1-5 NA NA TRBV24-1 TGTGCCACCAGTGCATCCGGGGAACCCCAGCATTTT CATSASGEPQHF
TRBJ1-2 NA NA TRBV5-5 TGTGCCAGCAGCCCCCCCTGGGGGGAGGGCTACACCTTC CASSPPWGEGYTF
TRBJ2-2 NA TRBD2 TRBV5-4 TGTGCCTCCGGGGGGGCCGGGGAGCTGTTTTTT CASGGAGELFF
TRBJ1-5 NA NA TRBV5-1 TGCGCCAGCAGCCCCGGGGCCCTCACGGATCAGCCCCAGCATTTT CASSPGALTDQPQHF
TRBJ2-2 few NA TRBV5-1 TGCGCCAGCAGCTTGTTGGCCGACACCGGGGAGCTGTTTTTT CASSLLADTGELFF
TRBJ2-5 NA NA TRBV18 TGTGCCAGCTCATCTAAGAATCCAGGACAAGAGACCCAGTACTTC CASSSKNPGQETQYF
TRBJ1-5 NA TRBD1 TRBV20-1 TGCAGTGCTAGAGTAGACAGGGTCGGCAATCAGCCCCAGCATTTT CSARVDRVGNQPQHF
TRBJ2-3 few TRBD1 TRBV4-3 TGCGCCAGCAGCCGAGGACAGGGTAACACAGATACGCAGTATTTT CASSRGQGNTDTQYF
TRBJ1-1 few NA TRBV5-1 TGCGCCAGCAGCCCGGGACTTTTAGGCAACACTGAAGCTTTCTTT CASSPGLLGNTEAFF
TRBJ2-5 few NA TRBV28 TGTGCCAGCAGTTTACTTGGGCGGGAGACCCAGTACTTC CASSLLGRETQYF
TRBJ2-7 NA NA TRBV19 TGTGCCAGTAGTGCCTTAGGACTTCTGAGCTCCTACGAGCAGTACTTC CASSALGLLSSYEQYF
TRBJ2-1 NA NA TRBV29-1 TGCAGCGTTGGGGGGTCAATCGGGAGATCGGCCAATGAGCAGTTCTTC CSVGGSIGRSANEQFF
TRBJ2-1 few NA TRBV7-2 TGTGCCAGCAGCTTAGGCTCGAATGAGCAGTTCTTC CASSLGSNEQFF
TRBJ1-5 once TRBD1 TRBV7-2 TGTGCCAGCAGCTCGTACAGGGGTTGGGTGTTGGGCAATCAGCCCCAGCATTTT CASSSYRGWVLGNQPQHF
TRBJ1-2 few TRBD1 TRBV4-2 TGTGCCAGCAGCCGTGGGACAGACTATGGCTACACCTTC CASSRGTDYGYTF
TRBJ2-5 once NA TRBV27 TGTGCCAGCAGTTTAACTTTCCTCGGGACCCAGTACTTC CASSLTFLGTQYF
TRBJ1-1 NA NA TRBV7-8 TGTGCCAGCAGCTTAGGGCAGGGGATCATGAACACTGAAGCTTTCTTT CASSLGQGIMNTEAFF
TRBJ1-4 NA NA TRBV12-3/TRBV12-4 TGTGCCAGCAGAAGGGCAGGCATGACAATGAGTGAAAAACTGTTTTTT CASRRAGMTMSEKLFF
TRBJ2-3 NA NA TRBV5-4 TGTGCCAGCAAAGCGGGAGATACGCAGTATTTT CASKAGDTQYF